One and the same sample provided the 30 T cell receptor beta chains below, sequenced in a study of shared clonotypes between healthy human individuals. Sequenced by immunoSEQ multiplex PCR; TCRdb stores in-frame clones only, minus some. The sample includes around 1.1 million clones, approximately 78% of them seen just once. The sequenced material came from memory CD4+ T cells from PBMCs. Subset specified: CD45RA-negative fraction. The source is a man younger than 35 in good health. Some clones in this sample may be carry-over from other donors' samples.

The J gene is TRBJ1-2, the V gene TRBV19, with D tentatively TRBD1 (5 bases). Trimming pared 7 bases from V and 8 bases from J, leaving 23 bases between. CDR3 length equals 15 residues. In germline, CDR1 is LNHDA, CDR2 SQIVND (reference sequence). CDR3 in DNA: TGTGCCAGTACCGACCCGAGCTCAGGGCCCAGCGGCTACACCTTC. It codes for CASTDPSSGPSGYTF.

This clone was observed once. CDR3 region: CASSLSDRFGYEAFF. For the CDR3, the DNA is TGTGCCAGCAGCCTATCTGACCGGTTCGGCTACGAAGCTTTCTTT. The V and J genes are TRBV7-2 and TRBJ1-1; D is unclear. V was clipped by 5 bases and J by 8 bases, with 21 bases between them. This CDR3 has 15 amino acids. The germline V gene has CDR1 SGHTA and CDR2 FQGNSA. Full variable domain (rest looked up from reference TRBV7-2 and TRBJ1-1): GAGVSQSPSNKVTEKGKDVELRCDPISGHTALYWYRQSLGQGLEFLIYFQGNSAPDKSGLPSDRFSAERTGGSVSTLTIQRTQQEDSAVYLCASSLSDRFGYEAFFGQGTRLTVV.

This clone was observed a single time. Other DNA sequences in this specimen translate into the identical CDR3. This chain joins TRBV6-1 and TRBJ1-1; tentative D call: TRBD1 (6 bases). The CDR3 contains 13 residues. V gave up 4 bases and J gave up 5 bases, with 11 bases separating them. Germline CDR1 reads MNHNS; CDR2 reads SASEGT. CDR3 nucleotide sequence: TGTGCCAGCAGTGTAACAGGGCGTACTGAAGCTTTCTTT. Translation: CASSVTGRTEAFF.

This rearrangement joins TRBV7-2 to TRBJ2-7, with D perhaps being TRBD1 or TRBD2 (5 bases each). Germline V gene lookup returns CDR1 SGHTA and CDR2 FQGNSA. Trimming took off 1 base at V and 2 bases at J, with 9 bases between the two ends. This CDR3 contains 14 residues. CDR3 loop: CASSLGGPTYEQYF. In DNA form, the CDR3 reads TGTGCCAGCAGCTTAGGGGGACCGACCTACGAGCAGTACTTC.

This sequence joins TRBV4-1 and TRBJ1-5, with a possible D match to TRBD1 (6 bases). The CDR3 spans 16 residues. The V and J ends lost 5 bases and 4 bases respectively, with 18 bases between them. Germline CDR1 MGHRA, CDR2 YSYEKL. For the CDR3, the DNA is TGCGCCAGCAGCGAAAGGGCGGACAGCCCAAATCAGCCCCAGCATTTT. As protein: CASSERADSPNQPQHF.

The rearrangement joins TRBV7-3 to TRBJ2-5, with D perhaps being TRBD1 or TRBD2 (5 bases each). This CDR3 has 14 amino acids. The germline V gene has CDR1 SGHTA and CDR2 FQGTGA. Trimming left V 2 bases short and J 4 bases short, with 11 bases between. CDR3: CASSLGRGGETQYF. The CDR3 DNA is TGTGCCAGCAGCTTAGGGCGTGGGGGAGAGACCCAGTACTTC.

The table lists this clone with a count of one. This sequence joins TRBV7-8 and TRBJ1-5, with D possibly being TRBD1 (5 bases). The CDR3 spans 15 residues. Per germline, CDR1 SGHVS and CDR2 FQNEAQ. V was clipped by 2 bases and J by 5 bases, with 13 bases between them. The CDR3 sequence: CASSLSALGDQPQHF. Here the CDR3 DNA reads TGTGCCAGCAGCTTATCGGCGTTAGGGGATCAGCCCCAGCATTTT.

The V gene is TRBV28, the J gene TRBJ2-2, with D possibly called TRBD1 or TRBD2 (5 bases each). V gave up 2 bases and J gave up 6 bases, with 19 bases separating them. The length of the CDR3 is 17 residues. Per the germline V gene, CDR1 is MDHEN and CDR2 is SYDVKM. The CDR3 spells CASSLLSGRTLAGELFF. CDR3 nucleotides: TGTGCCAGCAGTTTACTCTCGGGACGGACTCTGGCCGGGGAGCTGTTTTTT.

As to this clone: This CDR3 is also generated by other DNA sequences in the sample. The chain employs TRBV7-9 and TRBJ1-3; the match to TRBD1 covers 9 bases. V shed 4 bases, J shed 4 bases, and the junction held 5 bases outside the gene matches. This CDR3 is built from 15 residues. Germline V CDR1 and CDR2: SEHNR, FQNEAQ (reference sequence). CDR3 in DNA: TGTGCCAGCAGCTCCTGGACAGGGGTAGGAAACACCATATATTTT. Amino acid sequence: CASSSWTGVGNTIYF.

The gene calls are TRBV2 and TRBJ2-3; D not resolved. Germline loops: CDR1 SNHLY, CDR2 FYNNEI. CDR3 size: 14 residues. Trimming left V 2 bases short and J 2 bases short, with 8 bases between. In DNA, the CDR3 is TGTGCCAGCAGTGAATTGGCGAACACAGATACGCAGTATTTT. As protein: CASSELANTDTQYF.

This chain connects TRBV2 to TRBJ2-7; a possible D gene is TRBD1 (6 bases). This CDR3 region has 13 residues. Germline loops: CDR1 SNHLY, CDR2 FYNNEI. V shed 6 bases and J shed 3 bases, with 12 bases lying between them. In DNA, the CDR3 is TGTGCCAGCAGGAAGACAGGCATCTACGAGCAGTACTTC. This gives the protein CASRKTGIYEQYF.

The V call is TRBV5-1, the J call TRBJ2-2, with D hard to call. CDR3 length: 15 amino acids. In germline, CDR1 is SGHRS, CDR2 YFSETQ. V was trimmed by 2 bases and J by 0 bases, leaving 8 bases between them. As DNA, the CDR3 is TGCGCCAGCAGCTTAAGTACCTCGAACACCGGGGAGCTGTTTTTT. Translation gives CASSLSTSNTGELFF.

This sequence joins TRBV7-2 and TRBJ2-1; 7 nucleotides line up with TRBD1. From germline, CDR1 is SGHTA and CDR2 FQGNSA. The length of the CDR3 is 16 residues. V was clipped by 2 bases and J by 3 bases; unmatched bases: 7. In nucleotides, the CDR3 is TGTGCCAGCAGCTTACTCGCGGCAGGGGGCTACAATGAGCAGTTCTTC. Translating gives CASSLLAAGGYNEQFF. The whole variable domain, remainder taken from reference TRBV7-2 and TRBJ2-1, is GAGVSQSPSNKVTEKGKDVELRCDPISGHTALYWYRQSLGQGLEFLIYFQGNSAPDKSGLPSDRFSAERTGGSVSTLTIQRTQQEDSAVYLCASSLLAAGGYNEQFFGPGTRLTVL.

A note on this clone: It is likely a read error: a sequence one base away is far more abundant. Because it lacks the conserved phenylalanine or tryptophan at the end, this CDR3 is likely a read error. This chain uses TRBV30 with TRBJ1-2; 7 nucleotides align to TRBD1. CDR3 size: 12 residues. CDR1 GTSNPN and CDR2 SVGIG come from the germline V gene (reference sequence). With 2 bases clipped from V and 11 bases from J, the junction kept 8 bases outside the gene matches. Written as DNA, the CDR3 is TGTGCCTGGAGTCCGAGACAGGGAGGTTACACCTCC. Protein sequence: CAWSPRQGGYTS.

The chain uses TRBV29-1 and TRBJ2-1, with 13 bases identical to TRBD2. After removal of 1 base from V and 5 bases from J, the junction contained 5 bases not matched to a gene. The length of the CDR3 is 16 residues. Looked up from germline, CDR1 is SQVTM and CDR2 is ANQGSEA. This chain's CDR3 is CSVEGGGLAGHNEQFF. CDR3 DNA sequence: TGCAGCGTTGAAGGTGGGGGACTAGCGGGACACAATGAGCAGTTCTTC.

This chain joins TRBV9 and TRBJ2-3; the D is unclear. The CDR3 has 14 amino acids. Deletions cut 5 bases from V and 2 bases from J, with 12 bases between. From germline, CDR1 is SGDLS and CDR2 YYNGEE. CDR3 residues: CASSPRHHTDTQYF. Written as DNA, the CDR3 is TGTGCCAGCAGTCCCCGGCACCACACAGATACGCAGTATTTT.

This chain joins TRBV19 and TRBJ2-2; 9 bases fit TRBD1. With 7 bases clipped from V and 5 bases from J, the junction kept 8 bases outside the gene matches. Germline-derived CDR1 and CDR2 are LNHDA and SQIVND (reference sequence). The CDR3 sequence is 15 residues long. The CDR3 DNA follows: TGTGCCAGTATCCCGTACAGGGGGCAAACCGGGGAGCTGTTTTTT. Translated, it gives CASIPYRGQTGELFF.

The chain couples TRBV6-5 to TRBJ1-1; D may be TRBD1 (6 bases). Germline V gene lookup returns CDR1 MNHEY and CDR2 SVGAGI. The CDR3 has 13 residues. Trimming left V 2 bases short and J 4 bases short, with 8 bases between. The CDR3 DNA reads as TGTGCCAGCAGTTACAAAGGGGGCACTGAAGCTTTCTTT. Translating it yields CASSYKGGTEAFF.

The CDR3 spells CASSRGQGARNEQFF. For the CDR3, the DNA is TGTGCCAGCAGCAGGGGACAGGGGGCGCGCAATGAGCAGTTCTTC. The rearrangement links TRBV2 to TRBJ2-1; 12 bases fit TRBD1. The germline V gene has CDR1 SNHLY and CDR2 FYNNEI. V shed 6 bases and J 6 bases; nucleotides not matched to a gene: 6. The CDR3 is made up of 15 amino acids. Complete variable domain (other parts from reference TRBV2 and TRBJ2-1): EPEVTQTPSHQVTQMGQEVILRCVPISNHLYFYWYRQILGQKVEFLVSFYNNEISEKSEIFDDQFSVERPDGSNFTLKIRSTKLEDSAMYFCASSRGQGARNEQFFGPGTRLTVL.

The chain joins TRBV28 to TRBJ2-1; possible D gene TRBD1, 5 bases. Trimming took off 5 bases at V and 8 bases at J, with 28 bases between the two ends. Germline-derived CDR1 and CDR2 are MDHEN and SYDVKM. The CDR3 sequence is 18 residues long. CDR3 DNA: TGTGCCAGCAGTGTTGGGCAGGGCAAGAACAGCTTTACAGATGAGCAGTTCTTC. Residues: CASSVGQGKNSFTDEQFF.

This chain uses TRBV7-9 with TRBJ1-1, with D possibly matching TRBD1 (5 bases). The germline V gene has CDR1 SEHNR and CDR2 FQNEAQ (reference sequence). V shed 5 bases and J shed 4 bases, with 17 bases lying between them. The CDR3 is 15 residues long. The CDR3 nucleotides read TGTGCCAGCAGCATCCTCGCTCCCCAGGGCACTGAAGCTTTCTTT. Amino acid sequence: CASSILAPQGTEAFF.

The chain uses TRBV2 and TRBJ1-2; D is possibly TRBD1 (6 bases). V was trimmed by 2 bases and J by 4 bases, leaving 11 bases between them. In germline, CDR1 is SNHLY, CDR2 FYNNEI. The CDR3 has 14 residues. The DNA for the CDR3 is TGTGCCAGCAGTGAAAAGGGGGACGGCTATGGCTACACCTTC. As protein: CASSEKGDGYGYTF. The entire variable domain, with the rest obtained from reference TRBV2 and TRBJ1-2, is as follows: EPEVTQTPSHQVTQMGQEVILRCVPISNHLYFYWYRQILGQKVEFLVSFYNNEISEKSEIFDDQFSVERPDGSNFTLKIRSTKLEDSAMYFCASSEKGDGYGYTFGSGTRLTVV.

A single count supports this clone. The rearrangement joins TRBV7-2 to TRBJ2-7, with 11 bases identical to TRBD1. V was clipped by 1 base and J by 6 bases; unmatched bases: 5. The CDR3 length is 15 residues. The V gene's germline CDR1 is SGHTA and CDR2 FQGNSA. In DNA, the CDR3 is TGTGCCAGCAGCTTAGGGCCCGGGACAGGGGGCGAGCAGTACTTC. Translating it yields CASSLGPGTGGEQYF.

This clone showed up just a few times. CDR3 sequence: CASSPVRATNEKLFF. CDR3 DNA: TGTGCCAGCAGCCCAGTTCGTGCAACTAATGAAAAACTGTTTTTT. V gene TRBV7-9 combines with J gene TRBJ1-4; D remains unclear. Germline V lookup: CDR1 SEHNR, CDR2 FQNEAQ (reference sequence). The V end was cut by 5 bases, the J end by 0 bases, with 10 bases between. The CDR3 is 15 residues long.

This CDR3 is CASSLLEIPGELFF. CDR3 in DNA: TGTGCCAGCAGCTTGCTGGAGATACCCGGGGAGCTGTTTTTT. The genes are TRBV5-6 and TRBJ2-2; D remains unclear. Trimming left V 1 base short and J 6 bases short, with 10 bases between. Germline loops: CDR1 SGHDT, CDR2 YYEEEE. This CDR3 has 14 amino acids.

The chain employs TRBV5-1 and TRBJ2-7; 7 nucleotides line up with TRBD1. With 2 bases clipped from V and 5 bases from J, the junction kept 10 bases outside the gene matches. The CDR3 consists of 15 residues. The germline gives CDR1 SGHRS, CDR2 YFSETQ. CDR3 in DNA: TGCGCCAGCAGCTTTGACAGGGTTTGGTCGGACGAGCAGTACTTC. Its protein is CASSFDRVWSDEQYF. The variable domain in full, with the rest retrieved from reference TRBV5-1 and TRBJ2-7, is KAGVTQTPRYLIKTRGQQVTLSCSPISGHRSVSWYQQTPGQGLQFLFEYFSETQRNKGNFPGRFSGRQFSNSRSEMNVSTLELGDSALYLCASSFDRVWSDEQYFGPGTRLTVT.

V is TRBV7-9 and J is TRBJ1-4; no firm D call. The germline gives CDR1 SEHNR, CDR2 FQNEAQ (reference sequence). The CDR3 is 14 amino acids. The germline V and J ends were trimmed by 2 bases and 7 bases, with 11 bases remaining between them. The CDR3 region has the DNA TGTGCCAGCAGCTTATTTGGTGTGGCTGAAAAACTGTTTTTT. It specifies CASSLFGVAEKLFF.

The chain uses TRBV4-1 and TRBJ2-5, with 7 positions matching TRBD2. The CDR3 runs to 18 residues. V was clipped by 2 bases and J by 4 bases; unmatched bases: 16. Germline loops: CDR1 MGHRA, CDR2 YSYEKL. CDR3 amino acids: CASSQPLLRRETGETQYF. DNA for the CDR3: TGCGCCAGCAGCCAACCCCTCCTCCGGCGGGAGACGGGAGAGACCCAGTACTTC.

This rearrangement joins TRBV7-9 to TRBJ2-2, with D unclear. V lost 5 bases and J lost 0, with 10 bases in between. This CDR3 has 15 amino acids. CDR1 is SEHNR and CDR2 is FQNEAQ in the germline V gene (reference sequence). CDR3 in DNA: TGTGCCAGCAGCCGGGCCTCTGCGAACACCGGGGAGCTGTTTTTT. Translating gives CASSRASANTGELFF.

The chain couples TRBV28 to TRBJ1-1, with D possibly TRBD1 on 6 matching bases. This CDR3 comprises 12 residues. Germline CDR1 is MDHEN and CDR2 is SYDVKM. The V and J ends lost 4 bases and 8 bases respectively, with 11 bases between them. CDR3 nucleotides: TGTGCCAGCAGTTCATACAGGGTGGAAGCTTTCTTT. The encoded protein is CASSSYRVEAFF.